These 19 T cell receptor beta chains were sequenced from one sample in a study of blood T cell repertoires in COVID-19. Produced via immunoSEQ multiplex PCR; TCRdb's table is partial and in-frame only. This sample carries around 160,000 clones, about four fifths of them seen once, and the ten largest clones take roughly 14%. Sequences were obtained from peripheral blood. These TCRs come from a woman of 80 years or more with acute or convalescent COVID-19.

The chain carries TRBV24-1 and TRBJ1-2; 12 bases are a match to TRBD1. The germline gives CDR1 KGHDR, CDR2 SFDVKD. The CDR3 extends over 16 amino acids. After removal of 4 bases from V and 8 bases from J, the junction contained 10 bases not matched to a gene. The CDR3 sequence: CATSDTGTGGAFGYTF. The CDR3 DNA is TGTGCCACCAGTGACACAGGGACAGGGGGCGCGTTCGGCTACACCTTC.

This chain uses TRBV18 with TRBJ2-1; TRBD2 aligns across 8 bases. With V trimmed by 4 bases and J by 3 bases, 5 bases remained unmatched. CDR1 is KGHSH, CDR2 LQKENI, per germline. The CDR3 covers 15 residues. Written as DNA, the CDR3 is TGTGCCAGCTCACTCCAGCGGGGGCACTACAATGAGCAGTTCTTC. Its protein is CASSLQRGHYNEQFF.

The rearrangement uses TRBV6-5 and TRBJ1-2; TRBD1 agrees at 7 bases. Germline V gene data show CDR1 as MNHEY and CDR2 as SVGAGI. The CDR3 sequence is 15 residues long. The J segment lost 8 bases and the V segment lost 2 bases, leaving 11 bases of the junction unmatched. The CDR3 DNA sequence: TGTGCCAGCAGTTACCCAGGGACAGCCCTAGGCGGCTACACCTTC. Its protein product is CASSYPGTALGGYTF.

The chain links TRBV4-2 to TRBJ2-3; 11 nucleotides agree with TRBD2. J was trimmed by 6 bases and V by 4 bases; bases with no gene match: 15. From germline, CDR1 is LGHNA and CDR2 YNFKEQ. The CDR3 is 18 amino acids. CDR3 bases: TGTGCCAGCAGCCGACAACACTCCGGGGCTAGCGGGGGGGATACGCAGTATTTT. Its translation: CASSRQHSGASGGDTQYF.

The CDR3, as DNA: TGTGCCAGCAGGGAAATTATGAACACTGAAGCTTTCTTT. It codes for CASREIMNTEAFF. The chain has TRBV2 and TRBJ1-1, with no clear D. This CDR3 spans 13 amino acids. The V gene's germline CDR1 is SNHLY and CDR2 FYNNEI. Trimming shortened V by 6 bases and J by 0 bases, and 8 bases separated the two germline ends.

The chain has TRBV7-9 and TRBJ1-5; 9 nucleotides agree with TRBD1. Germline CDR1 and CDR2: SEHNR and FQNEAQ (reference sequence). The CDR3 is 15 residues long. Trimming took 5 bases from V and 2 from J; bases not matched to a gene: 4. Here the CDR3 DNA reads TGTGCCAGCAGCACGGGACAGGGTGGCAATCAGCCCCAGCATTTT. The encoded protein is CASSTGQGGNQPQHF. Combining the CDR3 with reference TRBV7-9 and TRBJ1-5 gives the whole variable domain DTGVSQNPRHKITKRGQNVTFRCDPISEHNRLYWYRQTLGQGPEFLTYFQNEAQLEKSRLLSDRFSAERPKGSFSTLEIQRTEQGDSAMYLCASSTGQGGNQPQHFGDGTRLSIL.

This rearrangement joins TRBV21-1 to TRBJ1-1; the listed D gene, TRBD1, was not tested against the DNA. TRBV21-1 is assigned pseudogene status. This CDR3 is 18 amino acids long. CDR3 nucleotides: TGTGCCAGCAGCAAAGGGCCCAGGGAAGAGTCGGGGAACACTGAAGCTTTCTTT. Amino acids: CASSKGPREESGNTEAFF.

This clone was recorded once. V gene TRBV6-6 combines with J gene TRBJ2-4; TRBD1 matches 9 bases. Germline CDR1 is MNHNY and CDR2 is SVGAGI (reference sequence). With V trimmed by 2 bases and J by 7 bases, 6 bases remained unmatched. The CDR3 loop spans 15 amino acids. CDR3 region: CASSYPGTGNNIQYF. The CDR3 DNA reads as TGTGCCAGCAGTTACCCCGGGACAGGGAACAACATTCAGTACTTC.

The gene calls are TRBV6-6 and TRBJ2-7; a weak D match, TRBD2 (5 bases). This CDR3 spans 14 amino acids. Germline V lookup: CDR1 MNHNY, CDR2 SVGAGI (reference sequence). V shed 6 bases and J shed 1 base, with 13 bases lying between them. CDR3 DNA: TGTGCCAGCAGACCCAGCGAGGGTTCCTACGAGCAGTACTTC. This translates into CASRPSEGSYEQYF.

The chain has TRBV5-1 and TRBJ2-7; D is unclear. The CDR3 loop spans 15 amino acids. Trimming stripped 1 base from V and 3 bases from J, with 14 bases between. The germline V gene encodes CDR1 SGHRS and CDR2 YFSETQ. CDR3 in DNA: TGCGCCAGCAGCTTGACCGCGAACGAAATCTACGAGCAGTACTTC. This gives the protein CASSLTANEIYEQYF.

This rearrangement joins TRBV6-6 to TRBJ2-7; 9 bases line up with TRBD1. The CDR3 totals 16 residues. V lost 7 bases, J lost 1 base, and 11 bases stayed unmatched. Germline CDR1 MNHNY, CDR2 SVGAGI (reference sequence). The CDR3 protein is CASTSVNRGLSYEQYF. The CDR3 bases are TGTGCCAGCACCTCCGTCAACAGGGGGCTTTCCTACGAGCAGTACTTC.

Here the CDR3 DNA reads TGTGCCACCAAACCCGGGACTAGCGGGGGGCGGGAGACCCAGTACTTC. Protein product: CATKPGTSGGRETQYF. The J gene is TRBJ2-5, the V gene TRBV19; TRBD2 agrees at 15 bases. CDR1 and CDR2 from the germline V gene are LNHDA and SQIVND (reference sequence). The CDR3 totals 16 residues. J gave up 5 bases and V 10 bases, and 11 bases lay outside the gene matches.

The chain employs TRBV3-1 (or the pseudogene TRBV3-2) and TRBJ1-3; tentative D call: TRBD1 (6 bases). V lost 1 base to trimming and J lost 9 bases, with 10 bases between them. This CDR3 comprises 13 residues. The germline CDR1 and CDR2 sequences are LGHDT and YNNKEL (reference sequence). In DNA form, the CDR3 reads TGTGCCAGCAGCCAAGCTCAGGGGATCACCATATATTTT. Protein sequence: CASSQAQGITIYF.

The chain joins TRBV10-1 to TRBJ2-5; perhaps TRBD2 as D (7 bases). This CDR3 region has 14 residues. In germline, CDR1 is WNHNN, CDR2 SYGVQD (reference sequence). Trimming cost V 4 bases and J 9 bases, with 18 bases left between them. Here the CDR3 reads CASSGPGTKGAQYF. DNA for the CDR3: TGCGCCAGCAGTGGACCCGGGACTAAGGGGGCCCAGTACTTC.

Here the CDR3 reads CASSMTESGNTIYF. DNA for the CDR3: TGTGCCAGTAGTATGACAGAGTCTGGAAACACCATATATTTT. The gene calls are TRBV19 and TRBJ1-3, with D possibly being TRBD1 (5 bases). The CDR3 is 14 residues long. Germline V gene lookup returns CDR1 LNHDA and CDR2 SQIVND (reference sequence). V lost 3 bases to trimming and J lost 1 base, with 7 bases between them. Complete variable domain (other parts from reference TRBV19 and TRBJ1-3): DGGITQSPKYLFRKEGQNVTLSCEQNLNHDAMYWYRQDPGQGLRLIYYSQIVNDFQKGDIAEGYSVSREKKESFPLTVTSAQKNPTAFYLCASSMTESGNTIYFGEGSWLTVV.

The chain joins TRBV6-5 to TRBJ2-6, with TRBD1 as a possible D gene (5 bases). The CDR3 totals 15 residues. Between the trimmed V and J ends, which lost 6 bases and 0 bases, there was a span of 9 bases. CDR1 and CDR2 from the germline V gene are MNHEY and SVGAGI. DNA of the CDR3: TGTGCCAGCAGGGACACGTACTCTGGGGCCAACGTCCTGACTTTC. It translates to CASRDTYSGANVLTF.

The J gene is TRBJ1-4, the V gene TRBV2, with TRBD1 as a possible D gene (5 bases). This CDR3 has 13 residues. CDR1 SNHLY and CDR2 FYNNEI come from the germline V gene. Deletions cut 10 bases from V and 4 bases from J, with 13 bases between. CDR3 residues: CATSDSGNEKLFF. The CDR3 coding sequence is TGTGCCACCTCCGACAGTGGTAATGAAAAACTGTTTTTT. Looking up the rest from reference TRBV2 and TRBJ1-4 gives the full variable domain: EPEVTQTPSHQVTQMGQEVILRCVPISNHLYFYWYRQILGQKVEFLVSFYNNEISEKSEIFDDQFSVERPDGSNFTLKIRSTKLEDSAMYFCATSDSGNEKLFFGSGTQLSVL.

This clone showed up just once. This chain links TRBV30 with TRBJ1-3; D gene ambiguous. The V end was cut by 5 bases, the J end by 1 base, with 15 bases between. Germline V CDR1 and CDR2: GTSNPN, SVGIG (reference sequence). CDR3 length: 15 amino acids. CDR3 region: CAWGIMLRSGNTIYF. CDR3 DNA: TGTGCCTGGGGGATCATGCTGCGGTCTGGAAACACCATATATTTT. Combining the CDR3 with reference TRBV30 and TRBJ1-3 gives the whole variable domain SQTIHQWPATLVQPVGSPLSLECTVEGTSNPNLYWYRQAAGRGLQLLFYSVGIGQISSEVPQNLSASRPQDRQFILSSKKLLLSDSGFYLCAWGIMLRSGNTIYFGEGSWLTVV.

CDR3 in amino acids: CASICPPGGQCYGYTF. CDR3 sequence (DNA): TGTGCCAGCATATGCCCCCCAGGGGGCCAGTGCTATGGCTACACCTTC. The rearrangement links TRBV28 to TRBJ1-2; 8 positions match TRBD1. CDR1 is MDHEN and CDR2 is SYDVKM in the germline V gene. The CDR3 extends over 16 amino acids. V lost 7 bases and J lost 4; bases outside the gene matches: 14.